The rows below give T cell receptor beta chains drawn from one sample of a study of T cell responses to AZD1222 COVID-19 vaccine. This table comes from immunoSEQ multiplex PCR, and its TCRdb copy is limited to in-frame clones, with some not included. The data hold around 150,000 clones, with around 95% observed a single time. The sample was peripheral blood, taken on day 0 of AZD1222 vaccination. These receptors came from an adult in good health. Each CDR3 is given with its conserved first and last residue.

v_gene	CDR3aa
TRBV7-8	CASSLQYQPQHF
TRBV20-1	CSARRRNTIYF
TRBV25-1	CASSEFGVTYTF
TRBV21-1	CATIGDTPGSPLHF
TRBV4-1	CASSQAVHWTREQHGYTF
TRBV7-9	CASRQGALGDTQYF
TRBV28	CASSPGTGFYEQYF
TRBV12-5	CASGLAASGLAGVTGELFF
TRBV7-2	CASSPDPGEGYGYTF
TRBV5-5	CASSLNHWMNTEAFF
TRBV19	CASSSPGSTNEKLFF
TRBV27	CASRTSGLSREQYF
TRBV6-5	CASSSGRAREQFF
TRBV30	CALDRGNSPLHF
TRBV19	CASSSGTGSPFWNSPLHF
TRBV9	CASSASASGGNLNEKLFF
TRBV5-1	CASSLREGHDTQYF
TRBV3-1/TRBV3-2	CASSQESDTGELFF
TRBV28	CASAQSSTEAFF
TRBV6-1	CASREAGGPGEQYF
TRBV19	CASSIEENYGYTF
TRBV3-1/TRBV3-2	CASSHFGQGPDGYTF
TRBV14	CASSQDVGQGSYGYTF
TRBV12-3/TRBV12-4	CASREGAGNTIYF
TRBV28	CASSLGLAEGETQYF
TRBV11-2	CASSLTGGSLDTQYF
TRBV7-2	CASTPWGSYNSPLHF
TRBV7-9	CASSLSGTNTGELFF
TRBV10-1	CASSESGTGYRTIYF
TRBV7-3	CASSRLTDTEAFF
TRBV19	CASSSSSGQSYEQYF
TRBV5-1	CASSLVGAGTEAFF
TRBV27	CASSLRNEQFF
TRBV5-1	CASSPREGSPLHF
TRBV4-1	CASSQEGQNFGYGYTF
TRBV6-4	CASSVAGEDEGYTF
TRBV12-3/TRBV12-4	CASSFHAEQYF
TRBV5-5	CASSAVSGNTIYF
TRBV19	CASSSMARGRDLNTGELFF
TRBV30	CAWSGRVYGYTF
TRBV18	CASSPDRNQPQHF
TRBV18	CASSWTAQVAGANVLTF
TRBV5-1	CASSLGQGSYEQYF
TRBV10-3	CAISDVAGAKPAQFF
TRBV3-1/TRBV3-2	CASSPLLAGRGEQYF
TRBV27	CASSLAGGHNEQFF
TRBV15	CATSRGGLPYQETQYF
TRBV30	CAWCLAGGRSDTQYF
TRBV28	CASTGANYGYTF
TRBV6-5	CASSYEGGTYNEQFF
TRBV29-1	CSVEDLDREDYGYTF
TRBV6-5	CASSRGFYNSPLHF
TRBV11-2	CASSLAPNYGYTF
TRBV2	CASRRDVGIYGYTF
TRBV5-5	CASSPSGGSTEAFF
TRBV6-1	CASSERGFQETQYF
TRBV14	CASSQAGGRNEKLFF
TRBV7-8	CASSPSLNTEAFF
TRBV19	CASNFANTEAFF